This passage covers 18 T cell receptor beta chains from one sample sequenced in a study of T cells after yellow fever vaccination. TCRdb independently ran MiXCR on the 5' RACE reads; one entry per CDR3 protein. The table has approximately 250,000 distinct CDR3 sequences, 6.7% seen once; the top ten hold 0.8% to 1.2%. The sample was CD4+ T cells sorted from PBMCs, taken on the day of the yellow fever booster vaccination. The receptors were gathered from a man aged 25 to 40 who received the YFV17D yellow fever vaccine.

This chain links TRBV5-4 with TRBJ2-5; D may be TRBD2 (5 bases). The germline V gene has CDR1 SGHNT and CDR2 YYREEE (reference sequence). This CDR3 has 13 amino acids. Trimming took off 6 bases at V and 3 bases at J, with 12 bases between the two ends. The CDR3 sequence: CASTKGAEETQYF. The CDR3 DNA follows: TGTGCCAGCACCAAGGGAGCAGAAGAGACCCAGTACTTC.

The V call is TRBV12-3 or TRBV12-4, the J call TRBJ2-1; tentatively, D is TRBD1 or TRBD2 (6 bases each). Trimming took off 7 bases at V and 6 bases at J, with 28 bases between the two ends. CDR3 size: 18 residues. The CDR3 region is CASTPGSGVQGGINEQFF. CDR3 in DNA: TGTGCCAGCACCCCCGGTAGCGGAGTACAAGGGGGGATCAATGAGCAGTTCTTC.

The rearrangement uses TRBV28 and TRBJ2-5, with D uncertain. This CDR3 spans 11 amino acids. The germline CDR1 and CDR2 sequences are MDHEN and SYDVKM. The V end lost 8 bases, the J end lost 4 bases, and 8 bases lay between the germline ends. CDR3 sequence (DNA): TGTGCCAGCGGGGTCACAGAGACCCAGTACTTC. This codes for CASGVTETQYF.

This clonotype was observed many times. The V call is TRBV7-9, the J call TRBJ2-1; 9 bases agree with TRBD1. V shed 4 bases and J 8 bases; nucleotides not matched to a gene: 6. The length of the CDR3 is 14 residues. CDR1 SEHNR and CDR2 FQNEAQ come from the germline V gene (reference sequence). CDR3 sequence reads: CASSSTGGFDEQFF. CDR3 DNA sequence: TGTGCCAGCAGCTCAACAGGGGGCTTCGATGAGCAGTTCTTC.

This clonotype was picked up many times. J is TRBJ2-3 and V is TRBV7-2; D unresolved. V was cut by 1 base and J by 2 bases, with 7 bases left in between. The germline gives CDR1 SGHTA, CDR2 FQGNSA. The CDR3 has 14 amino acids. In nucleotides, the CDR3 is TGTGCCAGCAGCTTAGTGCTCAACACAGATACGCAGTATTTT. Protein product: CASSLVLNTDTQYF.

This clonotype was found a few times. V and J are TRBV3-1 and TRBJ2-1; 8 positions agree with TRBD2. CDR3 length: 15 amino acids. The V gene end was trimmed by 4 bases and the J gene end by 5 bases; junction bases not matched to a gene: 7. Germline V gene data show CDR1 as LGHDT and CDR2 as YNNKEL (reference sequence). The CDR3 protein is CASSRSGLVNNEQFF. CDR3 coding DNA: TGTGCCAGCAGCCGTTCGGGACTAGTTAACAATGAGCAGTTCTTC.

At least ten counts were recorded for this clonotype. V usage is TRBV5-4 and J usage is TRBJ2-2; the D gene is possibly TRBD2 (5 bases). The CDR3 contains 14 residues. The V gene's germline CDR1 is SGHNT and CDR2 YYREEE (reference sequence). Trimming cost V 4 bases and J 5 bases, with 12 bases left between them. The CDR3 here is CASSPGGTTGELFF. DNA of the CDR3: TGTGCCAGCAGCCCCGGAGGAACGACCGGGGAGCTGTTTTTT.

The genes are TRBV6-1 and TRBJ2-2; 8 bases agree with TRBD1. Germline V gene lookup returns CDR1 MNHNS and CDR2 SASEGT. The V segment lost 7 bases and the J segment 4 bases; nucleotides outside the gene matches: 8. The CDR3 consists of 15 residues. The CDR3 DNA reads TGTGCCAGCAAAGTAGAGACAGGGGTCACCGGGGAGCTGTTTTTT. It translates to CASKVETGVTGELFF.

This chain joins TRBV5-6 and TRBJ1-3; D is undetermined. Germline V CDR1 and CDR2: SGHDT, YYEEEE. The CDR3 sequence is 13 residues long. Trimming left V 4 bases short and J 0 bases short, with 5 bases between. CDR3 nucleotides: TGTGCCAGCAGCATCCTCTCTGGAAACACCATATATTTT. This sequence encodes CASSILSGNTIYF.

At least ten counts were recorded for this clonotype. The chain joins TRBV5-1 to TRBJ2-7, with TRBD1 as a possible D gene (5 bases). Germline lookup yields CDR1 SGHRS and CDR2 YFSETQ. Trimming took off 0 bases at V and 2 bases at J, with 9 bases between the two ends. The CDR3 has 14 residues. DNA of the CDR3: TGCGCCAGCAGCTTGGCAGGGTTCCCCTACGAGCAGTACTTC. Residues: CASSLAGFPYEQYF.

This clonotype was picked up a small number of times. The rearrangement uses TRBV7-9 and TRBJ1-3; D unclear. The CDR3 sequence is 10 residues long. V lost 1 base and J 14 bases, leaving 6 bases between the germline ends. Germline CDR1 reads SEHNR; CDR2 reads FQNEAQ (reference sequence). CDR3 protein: CASSLEGVYF. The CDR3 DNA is TGTGCCAGCAGCTTAGAGGGCGTATATTTT. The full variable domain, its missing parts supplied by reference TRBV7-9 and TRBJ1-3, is DTGVSQNPRHKITKRGQNVTFRCDPISEHNRLYWYRQTLGQGPEFLTYFQNEAQLEKSRLLSDRFSAERPKGSFSTLEIQRTEQGDSAMYLCASSLEGVYFGEGSWLTVV.

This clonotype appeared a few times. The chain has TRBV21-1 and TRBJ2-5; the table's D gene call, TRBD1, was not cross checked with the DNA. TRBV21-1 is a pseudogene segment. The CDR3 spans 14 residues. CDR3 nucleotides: TGTGCCAGCAGCTGCAGCCCTGTGGGGGAGACCCAGTACTTC. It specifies CASSCSPVGETQYF.

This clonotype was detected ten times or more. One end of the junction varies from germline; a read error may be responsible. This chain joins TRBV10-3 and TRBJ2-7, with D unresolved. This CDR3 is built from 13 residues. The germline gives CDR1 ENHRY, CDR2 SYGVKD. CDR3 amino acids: CAVRSSLTYEQYF. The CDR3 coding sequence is TGTGCCGTCAGGTCCAGCCTGACCTACGAGCAGTACTTC.

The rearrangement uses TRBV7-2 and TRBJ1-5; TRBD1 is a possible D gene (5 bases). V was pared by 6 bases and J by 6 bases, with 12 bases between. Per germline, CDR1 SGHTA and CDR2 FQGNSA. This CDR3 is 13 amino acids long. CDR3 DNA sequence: TGTGCCAGCAGTCGGGGAGGGGTTCAGCCCCAGCATTTT. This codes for CASSRGGVQPQHF.

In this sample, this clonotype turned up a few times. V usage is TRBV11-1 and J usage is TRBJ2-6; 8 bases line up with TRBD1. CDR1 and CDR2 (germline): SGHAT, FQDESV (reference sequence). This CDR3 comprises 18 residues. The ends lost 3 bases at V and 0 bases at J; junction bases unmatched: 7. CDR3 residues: CASSLGTGDSSGANVLTF. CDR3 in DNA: TGTGCCAGCAGCTTGGGGACAGGCGACTCCTCTGGGGCCAACGTCCTGACTTTC.

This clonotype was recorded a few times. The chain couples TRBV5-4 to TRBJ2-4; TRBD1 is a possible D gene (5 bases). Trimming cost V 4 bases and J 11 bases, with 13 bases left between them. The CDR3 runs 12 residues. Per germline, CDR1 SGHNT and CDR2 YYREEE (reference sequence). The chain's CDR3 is CASSRPLGVQYF. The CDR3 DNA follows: TGTGCCAGCAGCCGGCCCTTAGGGGTTCAGTACTTC. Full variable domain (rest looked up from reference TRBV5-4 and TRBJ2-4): ETGVTQSPTHLIKTRGQQVTLRCSSQSGHNTVSWYQQALGQGPQFIFQYYREEENGRGNFPPRFSGLQFPNYSSELNVNALELDDSALYLCASSRPLGVQYFGAGTRLSVL.

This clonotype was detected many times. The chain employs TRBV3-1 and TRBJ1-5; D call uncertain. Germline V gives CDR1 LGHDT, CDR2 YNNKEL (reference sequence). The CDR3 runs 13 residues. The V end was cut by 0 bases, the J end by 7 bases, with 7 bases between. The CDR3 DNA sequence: TGTGCCAGCAGCCAAGACAGGATGCAGCCCCAGCATTTT. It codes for CASSQDRMQPQHF. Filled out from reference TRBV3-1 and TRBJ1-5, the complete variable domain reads DTAVSQTPKYLVTQMGNDKSIKCEQNLGHDTMYWYKQDSKKFLKIMFSYNNKELIINETVPNRFSPKSPDKAHLNLHINSLELGDSAVYFCASSQDRMQPQHFGDGTRLSIL.

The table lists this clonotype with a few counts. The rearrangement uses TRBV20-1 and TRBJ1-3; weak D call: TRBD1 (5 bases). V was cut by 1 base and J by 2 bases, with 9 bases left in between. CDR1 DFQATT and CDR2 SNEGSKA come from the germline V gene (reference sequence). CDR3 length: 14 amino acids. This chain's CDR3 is CSARGQSAGNTIYF. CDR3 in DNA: TGCAGTGCTAGAGGACAGAGTGCTGGAAACACCATATATTTT.